Described below is a single TCR beta chain sequence and its context. Its antigen remains unidentified. Per-nucleotide qualities are absent, and no much larger clonotype sits a single base away. Collaborating institutions collected whole blood in K2EDTA tubes following their own protocols. For TCRbeta analysis, collaborator samples were shipped as frozen whole blood, as isolated PBMCs, or as DNA extracted from either sample type. The data originate from a study of blood T cell repertoires in COVID-19 (dated by TCRdb to between 2020 and 2021). Some background on the complete study: The collaborator samples originated in the United States, Italy and Spain and spanned the acute and convalescent phases of COVID-19. The material from the prospective study consisted of cDNA or gDNA derived from T cells, B-cell-depleted T cells, or PBMCs. Where available, HLA class I and class II types were taken from metadata supplied by the sample provider and were not determined by assay-based typing. The repertoires were released in a freely available public database meant as a resource for research on the immune response to SARS-CoV-2. Deeply sampled blood TCRbeta repertoires from subjects exposed to, actively infected with, or recovered from COVID-19 were included in the dataset. The sample metadata nearly always contained a de-identified subject ID, COVID-19 status, age in years and sex. The samples were drawn from two sources: the first 160 participants of the ongoing ImmuneRACE study, and 1,000 to 1,500 subjects contributed by 6 global collaborators. Results and caveats for the whole study, not just this receptor: The quantity of clinical and demographic metadata differed by source and by participant and was supplied without curation.

The immunoSEQ Assay, a bias-controlled multiplex PCR, was used to amplify TCRbeta CDR3 regions from genomic DNA. In the source study's methods: Within the assay, amplification of reference gene primers was used to estimate how many nucleated cells each sample contained. To quantify the absolute abundance of each unique TCRbeta CDR3 rearrangement, sequence reads were collapsed and filtered. For each sample, productive Simpson clonality was calculated as the square root of Simpson's diversity index across productive rearrangements. TCRdb took this table from immuneACCESS and kept in-frame rearrangements with V and J called. Such tables lack part of the clones; where checked against another copy, unresolved V genes explain under half of the gap, and the rest is unexplained. D and trimming come from the DNA, and the V and J calls and clone size come from that table. Present in this sample are about 120,000 clones, around 86% of which were seen just once. The top ten clonotypes cover about 7% of the sample.

The CDR3 goes from the cysteine to the phenylalanine over 14 residues. Left in the record is the CDR3 DNA by itself, 42 bases read in frame from the first base. Cut back by 4 bases and 8 bases, the V and J ends lie 14 bases apart. For CDR1 and CDR2, the germline V gene (reference sequence) lists LGHDT and YNNKEL. Sequencing was performed on peripheral blood. Here the chain combines TRBV3-1 (or the pseudogene TRBV3-2) and TRBJ1-4; TRBD1 is a weak D gene call, 5 bases matching. This sequence was found in an elderly man with active or convalescent COVID-19. The DNA sequence is as follows: TGTGCCAGCAGCCCGGGGGGGATCGGGGAAAAACTGTTTTTT. Translated, it reads CASSPGGIGEKLFF.